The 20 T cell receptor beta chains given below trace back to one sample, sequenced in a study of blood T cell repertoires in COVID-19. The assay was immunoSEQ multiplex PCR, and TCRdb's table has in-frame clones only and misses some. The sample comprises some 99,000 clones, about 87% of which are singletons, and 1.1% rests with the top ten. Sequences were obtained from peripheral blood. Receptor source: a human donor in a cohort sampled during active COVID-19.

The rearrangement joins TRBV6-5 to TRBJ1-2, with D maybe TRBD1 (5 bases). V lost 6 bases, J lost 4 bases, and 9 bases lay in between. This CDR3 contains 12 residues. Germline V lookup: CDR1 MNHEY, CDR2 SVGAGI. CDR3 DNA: TGTGCCAGCAGACCAGGGCCCTATGGCTACACCTTC. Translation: CASRPGPYGYTF.

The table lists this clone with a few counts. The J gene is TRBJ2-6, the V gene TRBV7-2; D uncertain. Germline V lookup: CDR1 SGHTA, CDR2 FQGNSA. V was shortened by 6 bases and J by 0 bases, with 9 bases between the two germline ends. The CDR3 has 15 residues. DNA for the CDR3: TGTGCCAGCAGTCCTACAGTCTCTGGGGCCAACGTCCTGACTTTC. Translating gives CASSPTVSGANVLTF.

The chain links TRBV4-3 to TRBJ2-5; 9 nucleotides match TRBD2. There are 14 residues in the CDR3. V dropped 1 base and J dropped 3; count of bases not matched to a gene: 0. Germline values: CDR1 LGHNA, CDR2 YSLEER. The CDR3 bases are TGCGCCAGCAGCCAAGGACTAGCGGAAGAGACCCAGTACTTC. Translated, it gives CASSQGLAEETQYF.

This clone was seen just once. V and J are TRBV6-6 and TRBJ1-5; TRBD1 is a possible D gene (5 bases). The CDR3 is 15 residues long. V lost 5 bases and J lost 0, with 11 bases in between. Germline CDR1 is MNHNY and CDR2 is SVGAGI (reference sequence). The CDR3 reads CASSRTYDSNQPQHF. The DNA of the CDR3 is TGTGCCAGCAGTCGGACATACGATAGCAATCAGCCCCAGCATTTT.

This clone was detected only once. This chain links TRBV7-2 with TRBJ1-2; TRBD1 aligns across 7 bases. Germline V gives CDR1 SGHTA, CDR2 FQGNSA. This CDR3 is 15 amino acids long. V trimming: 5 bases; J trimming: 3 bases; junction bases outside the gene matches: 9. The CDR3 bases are TGTGCCAGCAGCGTAGTTCCGGGACAGCACTATGGCTACACCTTC. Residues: CASSVVPGQHYGYTF.

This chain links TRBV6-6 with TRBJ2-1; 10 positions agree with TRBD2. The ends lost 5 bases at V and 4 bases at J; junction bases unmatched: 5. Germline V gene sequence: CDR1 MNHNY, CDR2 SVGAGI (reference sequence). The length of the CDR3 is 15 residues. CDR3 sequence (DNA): TGTGCCAGCAGTCCAGCTAGCGGGAGTTACAATGAGCAGTTCTTC. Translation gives CASSPASGSYNEQFF.

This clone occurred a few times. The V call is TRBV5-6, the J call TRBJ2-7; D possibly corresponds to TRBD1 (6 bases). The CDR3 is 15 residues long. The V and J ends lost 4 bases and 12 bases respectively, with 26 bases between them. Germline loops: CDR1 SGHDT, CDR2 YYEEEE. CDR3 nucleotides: TGTGCCAGCAGCGCACAGGGCCCCTCCGGATCAGAACGGTACTTC. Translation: CASSAQGPSGSERYF.

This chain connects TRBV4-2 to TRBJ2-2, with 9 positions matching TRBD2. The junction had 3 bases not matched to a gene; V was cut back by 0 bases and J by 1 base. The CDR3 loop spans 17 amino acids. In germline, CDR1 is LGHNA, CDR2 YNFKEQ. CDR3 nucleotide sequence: TGTGCCAGCAGCCAAGATAGACTAGCGGTGAACACCGGGGAGCTGTTTTTT. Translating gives CASSQDRLAVNTGELFF.

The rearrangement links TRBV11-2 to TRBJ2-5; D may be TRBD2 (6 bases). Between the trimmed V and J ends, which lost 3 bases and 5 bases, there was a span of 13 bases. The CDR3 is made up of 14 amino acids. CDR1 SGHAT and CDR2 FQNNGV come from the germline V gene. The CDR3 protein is CASSFSYAGETQYF. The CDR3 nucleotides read TGTGCCAGCAGCTTCTCCTACGCGGGGGAGACCCAGTACTTC.

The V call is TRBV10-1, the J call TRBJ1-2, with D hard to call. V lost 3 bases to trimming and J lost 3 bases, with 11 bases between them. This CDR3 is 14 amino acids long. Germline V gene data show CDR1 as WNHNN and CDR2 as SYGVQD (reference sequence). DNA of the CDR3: TGCGCCAGCAGTGAAGGAGGGTGCGACTATGGCTACACCTTC. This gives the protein CASSEGGCDYGYTF.

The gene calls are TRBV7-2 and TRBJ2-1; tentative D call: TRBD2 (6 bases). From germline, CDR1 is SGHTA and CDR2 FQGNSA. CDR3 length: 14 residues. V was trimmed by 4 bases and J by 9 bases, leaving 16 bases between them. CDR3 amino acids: CASSSTPGLVEQFF. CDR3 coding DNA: TGTGCCAGCAGCTCCACACCGGGACTGGTTGAGCAGTTCTTC.

CDR3 sequence: CASSLGQGAPKETQYF. The CDR3 region has the DNA TGTGCCAGCAGTTTGGGACAGGGGGCGCCCAAAGAGACCCAGTACTTC. The chain couples TRBV28 to TRBJ2-5; 12 nucleotides line up with TRBD1. After removal of 3 bases from V and 3 bases from J, the junction contained 5 bases not matched to a gene. Germline V gene lookup returns CDR1 MDHEN and CDR2 SYDVKM. The CDR3 sequence is 16 residues long.

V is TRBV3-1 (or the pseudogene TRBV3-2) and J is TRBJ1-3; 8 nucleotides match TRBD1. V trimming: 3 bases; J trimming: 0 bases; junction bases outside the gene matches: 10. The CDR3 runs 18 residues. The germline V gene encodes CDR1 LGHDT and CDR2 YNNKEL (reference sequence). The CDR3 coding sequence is TGTGCCAGCAGCCACAGTCCCGGGACAGGAATCTCTGGAAACACCATATATTTT. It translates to CASSHSPGTGISGNTIYF.

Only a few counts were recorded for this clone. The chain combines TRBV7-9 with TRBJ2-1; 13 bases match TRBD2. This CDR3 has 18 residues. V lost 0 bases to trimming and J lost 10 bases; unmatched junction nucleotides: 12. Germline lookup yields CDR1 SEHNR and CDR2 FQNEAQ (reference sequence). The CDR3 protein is CASSLAYPGGLAGREQFF. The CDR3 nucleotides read TGTGCCAGCAGCTTAGCGTATCCCGGGGGACTAGCGGGGCGGGAGCAGTTCTTC. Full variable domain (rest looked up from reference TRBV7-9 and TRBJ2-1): DTGVSQNPRHKITKRGQNVTFRCDPISEHNRLYWYRQTLGQGPEFLTYFQNEAQLEKSRLLSDRFSAERPKGSFSTLEIQRTEQGDSAMYLCASSLAYPGGLAGREQFFGPGTRLTVL.

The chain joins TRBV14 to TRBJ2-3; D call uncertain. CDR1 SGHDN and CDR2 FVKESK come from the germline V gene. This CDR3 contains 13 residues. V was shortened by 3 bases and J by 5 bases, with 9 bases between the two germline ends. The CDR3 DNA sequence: TGTGCCAGCAGCCATTACAAGTTAGATACGCAGTATTTT. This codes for CASSHYKLDTQYF.

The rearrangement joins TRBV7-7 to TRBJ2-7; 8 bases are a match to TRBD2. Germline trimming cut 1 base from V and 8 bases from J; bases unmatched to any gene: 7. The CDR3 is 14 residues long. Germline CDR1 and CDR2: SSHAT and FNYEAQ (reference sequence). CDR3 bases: TGTGCCAGCAGCTTAGGGGGACTAGGGTCCCAGCAGTACTTC. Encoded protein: CASSLGGLGSQQYF.

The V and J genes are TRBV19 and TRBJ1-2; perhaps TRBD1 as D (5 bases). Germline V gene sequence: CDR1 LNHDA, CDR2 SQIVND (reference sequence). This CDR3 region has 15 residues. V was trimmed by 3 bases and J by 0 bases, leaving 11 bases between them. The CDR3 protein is CASSMEGIANYGYTF. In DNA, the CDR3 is TGTGCCAGTAGTATGGAGGGGATTGCTAACTATGGCTACACCTTC. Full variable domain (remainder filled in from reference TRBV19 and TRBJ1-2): DGGITQSPKYLFRKEGQNVTLSCEQNLNHDAMYWYRQDPGQGLRLIYYSQIVNDFQKGDIAEGYSVSREKKESFPLTVTSAQKNPTAFYLCASSMEGIANYGYTFGSGTRLTVV.

CDR3 sequence: CASSYSGSGYYGYTF. CDR3 DNA: TGTGCCAGCAGTTACTCAGGTTCAGGGTACTATGGCTACACCTTC. This rearrangement joins TRBV6-5 to TRBJ1-2; D might be TRBD1 (5 bases). V lost 0 bases and J 3 bases, leaving 11 bases between the germline ends. The CDR3 spans 15 residues. Germline assignment: CDR1 MNHEY and CDR2 SVGAGI.

CDR3 coding DNA: TGCGCCAGCAGCCCCCCGGGTAAGGGGAGGGGAGAGACCCAGTACTTC. It is translated as CASSPPGKGRGETQYF. The chain recombines TRBV5-1 with TRBJ2-5; 7 bases are a match to TRBD2. V dropped 4 bases and J dropped 4; count of bases not matched to a gene: 13. Germline CDR1 SGHRS, CDR2 YFSETQ. The CDR3 is made up of 16 amino acids. Using reference TRBV5-1 and TRBJ2-5 for the parts outside the CDR3, the full variable domain is KAGVTQTPRYLIKTRGQQVTLSCSPISGHRSVSWYQQTPGQGLQFLFEYFSETQRNKGNFPGRFSGRQFSNSRSEMNVSTLELGDSALYLCASSPPGKGRGETQYFGPGTRLLVL.

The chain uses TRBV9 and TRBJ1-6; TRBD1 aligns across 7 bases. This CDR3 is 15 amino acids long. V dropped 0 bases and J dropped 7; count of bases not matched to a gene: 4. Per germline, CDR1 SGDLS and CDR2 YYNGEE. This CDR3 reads CASSVGGTANSPLHF. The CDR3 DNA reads TGTGCCAGCAGCGTAGGAGGGACAGCGAATTCACCCCTCCACTTT.